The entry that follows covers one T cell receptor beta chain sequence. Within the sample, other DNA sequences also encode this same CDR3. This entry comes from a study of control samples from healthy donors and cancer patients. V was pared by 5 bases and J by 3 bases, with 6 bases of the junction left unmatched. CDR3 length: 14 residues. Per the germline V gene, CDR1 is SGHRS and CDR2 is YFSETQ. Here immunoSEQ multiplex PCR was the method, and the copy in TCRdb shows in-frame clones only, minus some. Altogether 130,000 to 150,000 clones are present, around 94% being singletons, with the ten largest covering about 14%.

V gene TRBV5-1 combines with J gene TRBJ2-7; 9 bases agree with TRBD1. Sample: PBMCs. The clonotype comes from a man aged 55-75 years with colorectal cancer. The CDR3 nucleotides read TGCGCCAGCAGGACCGGGACAGGGATCTACGAGCAGTACTTC. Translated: CASRTGTGIYEQYF.